This TCR beta chain was identified during a study of blood T cell repertoires in COVID-19. Background on the study: Sites in the United States, Italy and Spain provided acute and convalescent COVID-19 samples.

Germline CDR1 LGHDT, CDR2 YNNKEL (reference sequence). V lost 4 bases and J 5 bases, leaving 14 bases between the germline ends. The CDR3 is 14 residues long. Sequencing used immunoSEQ multiplex PCR; TCRdb keeps in-frame clones, though not all of them. Of about 400,000 clones in the sample, 88% were seen once. The study recruited people aged about 18 to 90 years across roughly 25 US areas. Participant-given clinical history determined each cohort assignment. Sequenced sample: PBMCs or T cells enriched from blood (not recorded which). The chain is built from TRBV3-1 (or the pseudogene TRBV3-2) and TRBJ1-2, with a weak D call TRBD1 (6 bases). The clonotype was recovered from a woman in her 40s with acute COVID-19. Here the CDR3 DNA reads TGTGCCAGCAGCCCCCGGGGGGCAGGTTATGGCTACACCTTC. Amino acids: CASSPRGAGYGYTF.